The entry that follows covers one T cell receptor (beta chain) sequence. This entry comes from a study of blood T cell repertoires in COVID-19. Germline V gene lookup returns CDR1 MNHEY and CDR2 SVGAGI. V lost 4 bases and J 0 bases, leaving 12 bases between the germline ends. The CDR3 is made up of 15 amino acids. TCRdb's table, derived via immunoSEQ multiplex PCR, lists solely in-frame clones and lacks some. Of approximately 170,000 clones listed, roughly 85% were seen once; the top ten hold roughly 20%. The receptor's source is a woman aged 70 to 79 in a cohort exposed to, infected with or recovered from COVID-19 (not recorded which). Specimen: PBMCs or T cells enriched from blood (not recorded which). The chain has TRBV6-5 and TRBJ1-1; D not certain. Here the CDR3 reads CASSLPGGMNTEAFF. CDR3 sequence (DNA): TGTGCCAGCAGTTTGCCCGGAGGGATGAACACTGAAGCTTTCTTT.